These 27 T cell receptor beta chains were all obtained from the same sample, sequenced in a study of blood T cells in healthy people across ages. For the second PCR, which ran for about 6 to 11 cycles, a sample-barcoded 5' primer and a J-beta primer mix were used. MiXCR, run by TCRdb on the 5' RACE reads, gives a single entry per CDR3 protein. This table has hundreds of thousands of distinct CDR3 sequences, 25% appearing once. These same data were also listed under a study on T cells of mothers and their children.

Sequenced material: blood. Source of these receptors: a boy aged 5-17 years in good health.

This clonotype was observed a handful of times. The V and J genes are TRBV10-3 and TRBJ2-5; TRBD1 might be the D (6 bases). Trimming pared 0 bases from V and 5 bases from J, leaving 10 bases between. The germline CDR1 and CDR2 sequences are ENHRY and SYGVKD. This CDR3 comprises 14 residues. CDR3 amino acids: CAISESSGVETQYF. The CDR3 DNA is TGTGCCATCAGTGAGTCTTCAGGGGTCGAGACCCAGTACTTC.

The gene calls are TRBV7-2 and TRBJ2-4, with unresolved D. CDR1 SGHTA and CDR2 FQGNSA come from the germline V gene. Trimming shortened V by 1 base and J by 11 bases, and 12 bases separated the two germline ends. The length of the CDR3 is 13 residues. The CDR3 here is CASSLEASPFQYF. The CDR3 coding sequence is TGTGCCAGCAGCTTAGAGGCCTCTCCCTTTCAGTACTTC.

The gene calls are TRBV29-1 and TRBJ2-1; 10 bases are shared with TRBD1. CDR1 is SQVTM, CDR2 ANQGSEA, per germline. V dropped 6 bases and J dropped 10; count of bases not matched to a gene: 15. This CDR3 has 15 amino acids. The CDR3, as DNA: TGCAGCGTCCGACCCACCCGAGACAGGGGGCTGGAGCAGTTCTTC. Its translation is CSVRPTRDRGLEQFF.

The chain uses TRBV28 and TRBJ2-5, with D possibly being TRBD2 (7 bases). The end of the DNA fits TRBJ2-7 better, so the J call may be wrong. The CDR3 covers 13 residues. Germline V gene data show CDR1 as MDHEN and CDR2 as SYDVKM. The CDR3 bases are TGTGCCAGCAGTCGGGGGGCCCTCTACGAGCAGTACTTC. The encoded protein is CASSRGALYEQYF.

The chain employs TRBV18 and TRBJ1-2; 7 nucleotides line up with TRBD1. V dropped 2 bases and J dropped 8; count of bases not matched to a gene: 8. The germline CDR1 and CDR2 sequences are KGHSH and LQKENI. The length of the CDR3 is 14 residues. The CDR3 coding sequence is TGTGCCAGCTCACCAAAGGACAGGCCGAACGGCTACACCTTC. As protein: CASSPKDRPNGYTF.

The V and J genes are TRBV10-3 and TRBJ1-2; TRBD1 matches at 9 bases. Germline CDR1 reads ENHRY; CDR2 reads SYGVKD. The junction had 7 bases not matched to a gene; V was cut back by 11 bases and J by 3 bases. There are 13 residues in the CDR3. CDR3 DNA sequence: TGTGCCTCGACAGGGGGAAAGGACTATGGCTACACCTTC. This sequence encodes CASTGGKDYGYTF.

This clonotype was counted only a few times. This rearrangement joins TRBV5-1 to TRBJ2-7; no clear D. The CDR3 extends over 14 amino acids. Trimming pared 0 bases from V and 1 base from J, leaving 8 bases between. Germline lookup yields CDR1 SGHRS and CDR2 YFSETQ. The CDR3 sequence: CASSLAFSSYEQYF. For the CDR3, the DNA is TGCGCCAGCAGCTTGGCCTTCAGTTCCTACGAGCAGTACTTC.

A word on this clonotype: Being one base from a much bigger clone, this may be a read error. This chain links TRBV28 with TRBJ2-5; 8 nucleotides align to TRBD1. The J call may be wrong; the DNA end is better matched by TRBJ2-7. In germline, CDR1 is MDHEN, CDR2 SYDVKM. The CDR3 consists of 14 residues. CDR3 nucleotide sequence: TGTGCCAGCAGTTTAGGCAGGGGGCTTTACGAGCAGTACTTC. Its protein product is CASSLGRGLYEQYF.

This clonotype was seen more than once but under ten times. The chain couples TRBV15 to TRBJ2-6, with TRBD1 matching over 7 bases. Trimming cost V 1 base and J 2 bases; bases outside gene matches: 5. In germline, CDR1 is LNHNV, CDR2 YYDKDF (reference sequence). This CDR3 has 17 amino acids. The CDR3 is CATSRGGTVAGANVLTF. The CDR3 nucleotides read TGTGCCACCAGCAGAGGTGGGACAGTGGCTGGGGCCAACGTCCTGACTTTC.

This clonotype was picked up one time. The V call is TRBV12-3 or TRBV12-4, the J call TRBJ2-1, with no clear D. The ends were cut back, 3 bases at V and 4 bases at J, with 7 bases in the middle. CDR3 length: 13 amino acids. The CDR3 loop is CASSFWEYNEQFF. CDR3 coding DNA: TGTGCCAGCAGTTTTTGGGAATACAATGAGCAGTTCTTC.

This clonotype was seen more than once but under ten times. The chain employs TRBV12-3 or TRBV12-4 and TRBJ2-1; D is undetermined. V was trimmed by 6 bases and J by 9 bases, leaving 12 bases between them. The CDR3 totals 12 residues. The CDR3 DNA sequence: TGTGCCAGCAGCCCCTATCTAGGTGAGCAGTTCTTC. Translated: CASSPYLGEQFF.

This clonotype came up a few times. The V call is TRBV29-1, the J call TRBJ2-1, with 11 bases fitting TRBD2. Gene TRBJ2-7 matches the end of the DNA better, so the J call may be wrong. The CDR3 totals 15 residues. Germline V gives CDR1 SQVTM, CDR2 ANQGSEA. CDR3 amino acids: CSALFSGGEYYEQYF. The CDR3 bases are TGCAGCGCCCTGTTTAGCGGGGGGGAATATTACGAGCAGTACTTC.

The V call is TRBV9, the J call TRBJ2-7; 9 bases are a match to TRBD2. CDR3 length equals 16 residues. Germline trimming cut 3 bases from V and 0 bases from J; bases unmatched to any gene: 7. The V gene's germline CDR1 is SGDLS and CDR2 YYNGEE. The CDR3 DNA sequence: TGTGCCAGCAGCGGCGGTAGCGGGGGCCTCTCCTACGAGCAGTACTTC. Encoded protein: CASSGGSGGLSYEQYF.

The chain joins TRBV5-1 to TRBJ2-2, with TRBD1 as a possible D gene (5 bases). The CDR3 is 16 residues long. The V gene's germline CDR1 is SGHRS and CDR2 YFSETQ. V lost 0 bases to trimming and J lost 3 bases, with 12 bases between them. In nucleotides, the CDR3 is TGCGCCAGCAGCTTGGTCTTGCAGGGCTACACCGGGGAGCTGTTTTTT. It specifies CASSLVLQGYTGELFF.

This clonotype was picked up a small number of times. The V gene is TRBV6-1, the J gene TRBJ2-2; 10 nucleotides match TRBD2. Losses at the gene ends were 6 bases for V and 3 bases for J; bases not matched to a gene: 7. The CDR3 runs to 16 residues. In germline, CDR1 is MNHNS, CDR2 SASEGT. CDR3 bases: TGTGCCAGCAGGTCCATAGCGGGAGGTGACACCGGGGAGCTGTTTTTT. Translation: CASRSIAGGDTGELFF.

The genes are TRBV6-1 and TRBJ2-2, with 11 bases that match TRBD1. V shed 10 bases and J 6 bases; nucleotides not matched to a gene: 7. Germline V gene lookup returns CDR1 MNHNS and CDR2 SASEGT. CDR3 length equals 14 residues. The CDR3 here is CANEDRGQPGELFF. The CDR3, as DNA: TGTGCCAACGAGGACAGGGGGCAACCCGGGGAGCTGTTTTTT.

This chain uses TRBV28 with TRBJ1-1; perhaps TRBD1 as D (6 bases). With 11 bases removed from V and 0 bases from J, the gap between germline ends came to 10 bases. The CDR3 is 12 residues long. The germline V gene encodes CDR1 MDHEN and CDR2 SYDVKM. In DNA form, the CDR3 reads TGTGCCGCCGACAGGTTGAACACTGAAGCTTTCTTT. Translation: CAADRLNTEAFF. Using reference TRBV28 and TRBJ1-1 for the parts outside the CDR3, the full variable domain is DVKVTQSSRYLVKRTGEKVFLECVQDMDHENMFWYRQDPGLGLRLIYFSYDVKMKEKGDIPEGYSVSREKKERFSLILESASTNQTSMYLCAADRLNTEAFFGQGTRLTVV.

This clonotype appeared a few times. The CDR3 coding sequence is TGTGCCAGCGCGCCCTACCTCGCCCTAGAAAATGAAAAACTGTTTTTT. Amino acids: CASAPYLALENEKLFF. This chain uses TRBV3-1 with TRBJ1-4, with no clear D. The germline V gene encodes CDR1 LGHDT and CDR2 YNNKEL (reference sequence). With 8 bases removed from V and 5 bases from J, the gap between germline ends came to 21 bases. The CDR3 runs 16 residues.

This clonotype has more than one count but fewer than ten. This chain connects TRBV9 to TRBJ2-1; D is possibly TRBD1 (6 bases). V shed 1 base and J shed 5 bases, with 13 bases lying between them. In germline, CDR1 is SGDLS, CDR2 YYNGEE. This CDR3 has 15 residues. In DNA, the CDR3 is TGTGCCAGCAGCGTACTCGGGACAACCGACAATGAGCAGTTCTTC. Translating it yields CASSVLGTTDNEQFF.

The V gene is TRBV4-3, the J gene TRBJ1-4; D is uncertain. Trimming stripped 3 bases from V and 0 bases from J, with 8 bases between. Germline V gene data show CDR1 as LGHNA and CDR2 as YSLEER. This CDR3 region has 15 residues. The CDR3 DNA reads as TGCGCCAGCAGCCAGGAGCAAGCAACTAATGAAAAACTGTTTTTT. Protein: CASSQEQATNEKLFF.

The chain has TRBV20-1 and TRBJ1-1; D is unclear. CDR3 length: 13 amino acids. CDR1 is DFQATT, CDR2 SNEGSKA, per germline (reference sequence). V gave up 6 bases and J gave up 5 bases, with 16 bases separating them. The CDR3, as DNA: TGCAGTGCAACTGAGGTGGGAGGGACTGAAGCTTTCTTT. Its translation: CSATEVGGTEAFF.

The CDR3 loop reads CASRHLNEKLFF. CDR3 coding DNA: TGTGCCAGCAGACACCTTAATGAAAAACTGTTTTTT. The chain uses TRBV12-3 or TRBV12-4 and TRBJ1-4; D remains unclear. The V end lost 6 bases, the J end lost 4 bases, and 6 bases lay between the germline ends. This CDR3 is built from 12 residues.

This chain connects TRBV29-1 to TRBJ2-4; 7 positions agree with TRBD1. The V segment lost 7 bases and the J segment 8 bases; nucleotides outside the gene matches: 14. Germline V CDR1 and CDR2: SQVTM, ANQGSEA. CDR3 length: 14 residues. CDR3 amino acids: CSALQGQTGDIQYF. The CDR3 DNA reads TGCAGCGCCTTACAGGGGCAGACCGGGGACATTCAGTACTTC.

DNA of the CDR3: TGTGCCAGCAGTGCGCGGACCAAGTACAATGAGCAGTTCTTC. Encoded protein: CASSARTKYNEQFF. The chain uses TRBV2 and TRBJ2-5; D not certain. The J call is doubtful: the DNA matches TRBJ2-1 better. The CDR3 extends over 14 amino acids. Germline values: CDR1 SNHLY, CDR2 FYNNEI.

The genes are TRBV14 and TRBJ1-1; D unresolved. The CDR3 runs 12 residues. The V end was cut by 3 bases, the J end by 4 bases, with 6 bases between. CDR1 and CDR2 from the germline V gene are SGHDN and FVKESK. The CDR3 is CASSHLTTEAFF. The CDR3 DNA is TGTGCCAGCAGCCACTTAACCACTGAAGCTTTCTTT.

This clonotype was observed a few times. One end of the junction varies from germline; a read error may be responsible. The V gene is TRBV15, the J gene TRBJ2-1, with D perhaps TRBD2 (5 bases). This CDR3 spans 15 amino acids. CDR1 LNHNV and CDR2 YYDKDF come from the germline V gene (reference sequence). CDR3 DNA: TGTGCCTCCAGCAGAGATCTTCGAGCGGCTAATGAGCAGTTCTTC. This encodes CASSRDLRAANEQFF.

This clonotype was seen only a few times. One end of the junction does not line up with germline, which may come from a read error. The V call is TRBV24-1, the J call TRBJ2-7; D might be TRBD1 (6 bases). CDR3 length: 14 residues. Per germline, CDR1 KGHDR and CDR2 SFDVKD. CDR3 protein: CVTAPGTSSYEQYF. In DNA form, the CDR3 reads TGTGTCACCGCCCCGGGGACATCCTCCTACGAGCAGTACTTC.